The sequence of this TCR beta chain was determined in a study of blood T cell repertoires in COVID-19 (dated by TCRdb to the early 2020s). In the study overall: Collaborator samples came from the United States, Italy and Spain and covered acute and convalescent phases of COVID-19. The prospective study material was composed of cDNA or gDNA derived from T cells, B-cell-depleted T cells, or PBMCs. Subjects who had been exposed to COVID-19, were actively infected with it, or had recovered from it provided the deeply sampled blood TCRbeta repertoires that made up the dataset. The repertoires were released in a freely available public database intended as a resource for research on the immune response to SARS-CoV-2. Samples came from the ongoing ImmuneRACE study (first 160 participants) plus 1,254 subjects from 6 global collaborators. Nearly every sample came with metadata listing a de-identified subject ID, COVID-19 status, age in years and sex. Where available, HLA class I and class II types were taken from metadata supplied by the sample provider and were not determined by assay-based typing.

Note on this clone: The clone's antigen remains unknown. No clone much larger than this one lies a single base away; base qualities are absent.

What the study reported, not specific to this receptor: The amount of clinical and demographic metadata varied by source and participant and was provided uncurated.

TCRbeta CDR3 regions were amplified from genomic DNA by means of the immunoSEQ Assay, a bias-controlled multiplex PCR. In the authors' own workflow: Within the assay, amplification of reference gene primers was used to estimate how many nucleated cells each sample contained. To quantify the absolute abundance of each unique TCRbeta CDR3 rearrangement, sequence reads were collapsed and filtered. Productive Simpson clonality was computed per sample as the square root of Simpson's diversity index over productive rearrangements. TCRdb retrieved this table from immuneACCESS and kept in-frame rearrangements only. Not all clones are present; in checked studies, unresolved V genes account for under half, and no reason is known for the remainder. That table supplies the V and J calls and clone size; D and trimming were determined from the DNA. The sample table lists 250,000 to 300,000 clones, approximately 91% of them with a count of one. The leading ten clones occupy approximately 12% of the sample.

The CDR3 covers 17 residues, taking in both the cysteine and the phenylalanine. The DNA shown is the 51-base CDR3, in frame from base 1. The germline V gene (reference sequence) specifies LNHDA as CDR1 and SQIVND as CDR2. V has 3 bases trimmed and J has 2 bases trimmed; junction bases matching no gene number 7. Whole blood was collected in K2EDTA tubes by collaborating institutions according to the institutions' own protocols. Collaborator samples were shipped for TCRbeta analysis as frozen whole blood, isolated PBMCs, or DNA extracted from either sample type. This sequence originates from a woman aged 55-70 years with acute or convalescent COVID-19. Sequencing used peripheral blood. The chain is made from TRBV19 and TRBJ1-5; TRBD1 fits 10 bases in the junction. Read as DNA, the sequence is TGTGCCAGTAGTATGAAGGACAGGGGGTTGGGCAATCAGCCCCAGCATTTT. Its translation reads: CASSMKDRGLGNQPQHF.